A single sample is the source of the 14 T cell receptor beta chains below, sequenced in a study of blood T cells in healthy people across ages. The authors ran a second PCR of 7 to 11 cycles using a sample-barcoded 5' primer and a J-beta primer mix. Each CDR3 protein gets one entry after TCRdb re-called the 5' RACE reads with MiXCR. The sample holds about 1.6 million distinct CDR3 sequences, about 32% seen once. The specimen was blood. Source of these receptors: a woman aged 25 to 39 in good health.

J is TRBJ2-1 and V is TRBV5-1, with a tentative D call TRBD2 (6 bases). Looked up from germline, CDR1 is SGHRS and CDR2 is YFSETQ. The CDR3 is 12 residues long. Trimming stripped 4 bases from V and 13 bases from J, with 15 bases between. The DNA of the CDR3 is TGCGCCAGCAGCGGGGGGACTCCGAAACAGTTCTTC. Amino acid sequence: CASSGGTPKQFF.

This clonotype has just one count. The chain is built from TRBV12-3 or TRBV12-4 and TRBJ2-1, with 8 bases fitting TRBD1. The DNA end is more similar to TRBJ2-7, so the J call may be wrong. CDR3 size: 13 residues. This CDR3 is CASSTTGDNEQYF. CDR3 nucleotides: TGTGCCAGCAGTACGACAGGGGACAATGAGCAGTACTTC.

This clonotype was counted a few times. This chain connects TRBV27 to TRBJ2-4, with D possibly TRBD2 on 5 matching bases. Trimming took 4 bases from V and 15 from J, leaving 25 bases between them. This CDR3 is 15 amino acids long. Germline assignment: CDR1 MNHEY and CDR2 SMNVEV (reference sequence). CDR3 nucleotide sequence: TGTGCCAGCAGTTCCCTAGCTTTTCTCGCGGAAGAGCGGTACTTC. Translating it yields CASSSLAFLAEERYF.

The chain recombines TRBV5-1 with TRBJ2-7; D gene unclear. This CDR3 spans 13 amino acids. Germline loops: CDR1 SGHRS, CDR2 YFSETQ. Trimming took 7 bases from V and 4 from J, leaving 15 bases between them. For the CDR3, the DNA is TGCGCCAGCGGTTGGGGTGGCTCGTACGAGCAGTACTTC. Translation: CASGWGGSYEQYF.

This clonotype occurred once. J is TRBJ1-4 and V is TRBV7-9; D may be TRBD1 (5 bases). The CDR3 consists of 15 residues. V was cut by 5 bases and J by 3 bases, with 13 bases left in between. Germline V gene sequence: CDR1 SEHNR, CDR2 FQNEAQ (reference sequence). The CDR3 is CASSEGEGPNEKLFF. The CDR3 DNA is TGTGCCAGCAGCGAGGGAGAGGGACCTAATGAAAAACTGTTTTTT.

As regards this clonotype: A read error may account for a junction end that differs from germline. The chain recombines TRBV20-1 with TRBJ1-1; D gene ambiguous. Germline lookup yields CDR1 DFQATT and CDR2 SNEGSKA (reference sequence). This CDR3 has 13 amino acids. In DNA, the CDR3 is TGCAGTACTAGCGGCAGATCGAACACTGAAGCTTTCTTT. This gives the protein CSTSGRSNTEAFF.

The chain combines TRBV9 with TRBJ2-3; 10 bases map to TRBD2. The CDR3 totals 15 residues. With V trimmed by 6 bases and J by 2 bases, 6 bases remained unmatched. Germline CDR1 reads SGDLS; CDR2 reads YYNGEE. The CDR3 nucleotides are TGTGCCAGCACCAGGGGGACTAGCGACACAGATACGCAGTATTTT. It codes for CASTRGTSDTDTQYF. Full variable domain (outside the CDR3, taken from reference TRBV9 and TRBJ2-3): DSGVTQTPKHLITATGQRVTLRCSPRSGDLSVYWYQQSLDQGLQFLIQYYNGEERAKGNILERFSAQQFPDLHSELNLSSLELGDSALYFCASTRGTSDTDTQYFGPGTRLTVL.

Details on this clonotype: A read error may be the cause here, since a much bigger clone is one base away. The chain recombines TRBV7-3 with TRBJ2-7, with TRBD2 matching 7 bases. The CDR3 covers 15 residues. Germline lookup yields CDR1 SGHTA and CDR2 FQGTGA. The V segment lost 5 bases and the J segment 3 bases; nucleotides outside the gene matches: 10. CDR3 in amino acids: CASSPPGGSLYEQYF. CDR3 nucleotides: TGTGCCAGCAGCCCTCCGGGCGGGAGCCTCTACGAGCAGTACTTC.

Worth noting for this clonotype: A much more abundant neighbour one base away suggests this may be a read error. The V and J genes are TRBV6-1 and TRBJ2-1; 8 bases agree with TRBD1. This CDR3 contains 15 residues. J was trimmed by 3 bases and V by 3 bases; bases with no gene match: 4. CDR1 and CDR2 (germline): MNHNS, SASEGT. The CDR3 DNA sequence: TGTGCCAGCAGTGATCGGACAGGGTTCTACAATGAGCAGTTCTTC. It yields the protein CASSDRTGFYNEQFF.

This clonotype came up a few times. The rearrangement uses TRBV6-1 and TRBJ2-6, with D hard to call. CDR1 and CDR2 (germline): MNHNS, SASEGT. The CDR3 consists of 13 residues. The V gene lost 1 base and the J gene lost 12 bases, with 10 bases spanning the gap. CDR3 bases: TGTGCCAGCAGTGAAGTTTATGGGCGCGTCCTGACTTTC. Translating it yields CASSEVYGRVLTF.

There are a few counts of this clonotype. This chain links TRBV4-1 with TRBJ1-2; no clear D gene. CDR1 MGHRA and CDR2 YSYEKL come from the germline V gene. The CDR3 contains 15 residues. V lost 1 base and J 1 base, leaving 10 bases between the germline ends. The CDR3 DNA is TGCGCCAGCAGCCAAGGGGCGGTTAATAACTATGGCTACACCTTC. Residues: CASSQGAVNNYGYTF.

The table lists this clonotype with a few counts. The V and J genes are TRBV29-1 and TRBJ1-2; D gene ambiguous. Trimming stripped 6 bases from V and 8 bases from J, with 13 bases between. The CDR3 is 11 residues long. Germline values: CDR1 SQVTM, CDR2 ANQGSEA. CDR3 protein: CSVRQVEGYTF. The DNA of the CDR3 is TGCAGCGTGCGGCAGGTGGAGGGCTACACCTTC.

This chain uses TRBV5-1 with TRBJ2-2; TRBD2 is a possible D gene (5 bases). Looked up from germline, CDR1 is SGHRS and CDR2 is YFSETQ. This CDR3 comprises 14 residues. V was trimmed by 4 bases and J by 0 bases, leaving 7 bases between them. In nucleotides, the CDR3 is TGCGCCAGCAGCGGACTCGCGAACACCGGGGAGCTGTTTTTT. This encodes CASSGLANTGELFF.

The chain employs TRBV3-1 and TRBJ1-5; D not resolved. Germline V gene data show CDR1 as LGHDT and CDR2 as YNNKEL (reference sequence). V gave up 3 bases and J gave up 9 bases, with 9 bases separating them. This CDR3 is built from 12 residues. The CDR3 DNA sequence: TGTGCCAGCAGCCATCGGGAAGGGCCCCAGCATTTT. It specifies CASSHREGPQHF.